This passage covers 32 T cell receptor beta chains from one sample sequenced in a study of T cells in Graves' hyperthyroidism and ophthalmopathy (dated by TCRdb to the late 2010s). Libraries came from multiplex PCR. For sequencing, an Illumina HiSeq 2000 was employed. Amplification of TCR beta CDR3 regions was carried out from RNA transcripts. A first-round RT-PCR of the TCR CDR3 used the HTBI primer set with the Qiagen OneStep RT-PCR kit. TCRdb took the public reads, trimmed them with fastp at Q25, ran MiXCR for clone calling and kept in-frame beta chains. Rows are combined by CDR3 protein, so each entry shows the most common genes and DNA. A total of roughly 30,000 distinct CDR3 sequences appear in this sample, roughly 45% of them only once. Jointly, the top ten make up around a tenth of the sample. Sequenced input: blood. These receptors came from a woman aged 25-40 years with Graves' hyperthyroidism.

This clonotype has just one count. A much larger clone differs by one base, so this may be a read error. V usage is TRBV27 and J usage is TRBJ2-1; possibly TRBD2 for D (5 bases). The CDR3 runs to 14 residues. Trimming stripped 10 bases from V and 12 bases from J, with 25 bases between. CDR1 and CDR2 (germline): MNHEY, SMNVEV (reference sequence). The CDR3 bases are TGTGCCACCTCAGGCGAGGGTAGGAAAGTGGGGCAGTTCTTC. It codes for CATSGEGRKVGQFF.

The rearrangement links TRBV19 to TRBJ2-7, with TRBD1 matching over 8 bases. CDR3 length: 14 residues. Per the germline V gene, CDR1 is LNHDA and CDR2 is SQIVND (reference sequence). The J segment lost 2 bases and the V segment lost 4 bases, leaving 4 bases of the junction unmatched. The CDR3 DNA reads TGTGCCAGTAGTACGGACAGGGCACCCTACGAGCAGTACTTC. Its translation: CASSTDRAPYEQYF.

In regard to this clonotype: The final CDR3 position lacks the conserved phenylalanine or tryptophan, pointing to a likely read error. V and J are TRBV12-3 or TRBV12-4 and TRBJ1-2, with D perhaps matching TRBD1 (6 bases). With 7 bases removed from V and 5 bases from J, the gap between germline ends came to 17 bases. This CDR3 has 14 amino acids. The CDR3 nucleotides are TGTGCCAGCACTATCCGGGACACGGGTTATGGCTACACCCTC. This gives the protein CASTIRDTGYGYTL.

V usage is TRBV29-1 and J usage is TRBJ1-5, with 7 bases aligning to TRBD1. V lost 6 bases and J lost 2; bases outside the gene matches: 4. The length of the CDR3 is 13 residues. Germline CDR1 reads SQVTM; CDR2 reads ANQGSEA. The DNA for the CDR3 is TGCAGCGTAATCACAGGGGGCAATCAGCCCCAGCATTTT. Protein sequence: CSVITGGNQPQHF.

This chain connects TRBV6-1 to TRBJ2-1, with D possibly matching TRBD2 (5 bases). Germline V lookup: CDR1 MNHNS, CDR2 SASEGT. Trimming left V 5 bases short and J 9 bases short, with 8 bases between. CDR3 length: 11 amino acids. The CDR3 loop is CASSRECEQFF. In nucleotides, the CDR3 is TGTGCCAGCAGTCGGGAATGTGAGCAGTTCTTC.

This clonotype came up many times. This chain links TRBV7-9 with TRBJ1-1, with TRBD1 matching 7 bases. CDR3 size: 13 residues. V dropped 3 bases and J dropped 5; count of bases not matched to a gene: 3. Per germline, CDR1 SEHNR and CDR2 FQNEAQ (reference sequence). The chain's CDR3 is CASSFSTGTEAFF. The CDR3 DNA reads TGTGCCAGCAGCTTCTCGACAGGGACTGAAGCTTTCTTT.

This rearrangement joins TRBV25-1 to TRBJ2-1; 9 bases match TRBD1. Germline-derived CDR1 and CDR2 are MGHDK and SYGVNS. Losses at the gene ends were 3 bases for V and 4 bases for J; bases not matched to a gene: 7. CDR3 length equals 16 residues. In DNA form, the CDR3 reads TGTGCCAGCAGTGATTCCGGGACAGGGCTATACAATGAGCAGTTCTTC. It codes for CASSDSGTGLYNEQFF.

In its sample, this clonotype was seen a few times. The chain employs TRBV20-1 and TRBJ2-7; D is unresolved. From germline, CDR1 is DFQATT and CDR2 SNEGSKA (reference sequence). The ends were cut back, 3 bases at V and 0 bases at J, with 9 bases in the middle. The CDR3 has 13 amino acids. CDR3 DNA sequence: TGCAGTGCTAGTTTCCGCGCCTCCTACGAGCAGTACTTC. Its protein is CSASFRASYEQYF.

The J gene is TRBJ2-7, the V gene TRBV20-1, with TRBD2 identical over 7 bases. This CDR3 is 15 amino acids long. Germline values: CDR1 DFQATT, CDR2 SNEGSKA (reference sequence). V was pared by 5 bases and J by 4 bases, with 14 bases of the junction left unmatched. CDR3 in DNA: TGCAGTGCTGGGAATTGGGGGGGAGGGATTTACGAGCAGTACTTC. Translated: CSAGNWGGGIYEQYF.

V usage is TRBV29-1 and J usage is TRBJ1-4; D is perhaps TRBD1 (5 bases). The V end was cut by 4 bases, the J end by 6 bases, with 15 bases between. Germline V gene sequence: CDR1 SQVTM, CDR2 ANQGSEA. This CDR3 is 14 amino acids long. The CDR3 loop reads CSVATGTGDEKLFF. The CDR3 DNA reads TGCAGCGTTGCCACGGGGACGGGGGATGAAAAACTGTTTTTT.

This rearrangement joins TRBV29-1 to TRBJ2-7; no definite D call. V dropped 4 bases and J dropped 4 bases, with 17 bases sitting between them. The length of the CDR3 is 14 residues. The germline CDR1 and CDR2 sequences are SQVTM and ANQGSEA. DNA for the CDR3: TGCAGCGTTGTGGGCCGGAACAGTAAATACGAGCAGTACTTC. Its translation: CSVVGRNSKYEQYF.

The J gene is TRBJ1-3, the V gene TRBV27; maybe TRBD1 (5 bases). This CDR3 is built from 15 residues. Per the germline V gene, CDR1 is MNHEY and CDR2 is SMNVEV (reference sequence). V was shortened by 4 bases and J by 0 bases, with 10 bases between the two germline ends. CDR3 bases: TGTGCCAGCAGTTCCCAGGGCCTCTCTGGAAACACCATATATTTT. Protein: CASSSQGLSGNTIYF.

On this clonotype: A much larger clone is a single base away; this may be a read error. This chain uses TRBV18 with TRBJ2-7; D is uncertain. This CDR3 spans 15 amino acids. Trimming left V 6 bases short and J 2 bases short, with 17 bases between. The germline V gene encodes CDR1 KGHSH and CDR2 LQKENI. CDR3 region: CASSPTHGSPYEQYF. In DNA, the CDR3 is TGTGCCAGCTCCCCGACCCACGGTTCACCCTACGAGCAGTACTTC. The full variable domain, completed using reference TRBV18 and TRBJ2-7, is NAGVMQNPRHLVRRRGQEARLRCSPMKGHSHVYWYRQLPEEGLKFMVYLQKENIIDESGMPKERFSAEFPKEGPSILRIQQVVRGDSAAYFCASSPTHGSPYEQYFGPGTRLTVT.

Comment on this clonotype: The junction does not match germline at one end; this may be a read error. The chain combines TRBV7-2 with TRBJ2-1; weak D call: TRBD2 (6 bases). In germline, CDR1 is SGHTA, CDR2 FQGNSA. This CDR3 contains 16 residues. As DNA, the CDR3 is TGCGCCAGCAGCCCGAGCGGGTGGGTTCGCTACAATGAGCAGTTCTTC. Its translation: CASSPSGWVRYNEQFF.

With respect to this clonotype: Mismatch with germline at one junction end may stem from a read error. J is TRBJ2-7 and V is TRBV7-2, with no clear D. CDR3 length: 9 amino acids. Germline CDR1 and CDR2: SGHTA and FQGNSA. CDR3 residues: CASSLEADF. CDR3 sequence (DNA): TGTGCCAGCAGCTTAGAGGCAGACTTC.

This clonotype was observed at least ten times. With a much larger clone just one base away, this may be a read error. The gene calls are TRBV11-3 and TRBJ2-2, with D perhaps TRBD2 (5 bases). CDR3 length: 13 amino acids. Germline assignment: CDR1 SGHNT and CDR2 YENEEA. Written as DNA, the CDR3 is TGTGCCAGCAGCTTAGAAGTCACCGGGAAGCTGTTTTTT. Translated: CASSLEVTGKLFF. Complete variable domain (other parts from reference TRBV11-3 and TRBJ2-2): EAGVVQSPRYKIIEKKQPVAFWCNPISGHNTLYWYLQNLGQGPELLIRYENEEAVDDSQLPKDRFSAERLKGVDSTLKIQPAELGDSAVYLCASSLEVTGKLFFGEGSRLTVL.

This clonotype was detected many times. The rearrangement joins TRBV13 to TRBJ2-7; D perhaps matches TRBD2 (5 bases). Germline V gives CDR1 PRHDT, CDR2 FYEKMQ (reference sequence). Trimming pared 6 bases from V and 4 bases from J, leaving 13 bases between. The CDR3 length is 13 residues. CDR3 loop: CASRRAEAYEQYF. The CDR3 region has the DNA TGTGCCAGCAGAAGGGCGGAGGCGTACGAGCAGTACTTC.

The chain joins TRBV19 to TRBJ2-1; D might be TRBD1 or TRBD2, each matching 5 bases. The CDR3 is 16 residues long. Germline loops: CDR1 LNHDA, CDR2 SQIVND (reference sequence). V dropped 3 bases and J dropped 0 bases, with 12 bases sitting between them. CDR3 residues: CASSIAGTYSYNEQFF. The CDR3 nucleotides are TGTGCCAGTAGTATTGCAGGGACCTACTCCTACAATGAGCAGTTCTTC.

As concerns this clonotype: Likely a read error: the CDR3 ends without its conserved phenylalanine or tryptophan. No DNA is shown, since the ends of the CDR3 on it are uncertain; the CDR3 is the one TCRdb lists. The chain couples TRBV6-4 to TRBJ1-3; the table's D gene call, TRBD1, was not cross checked with the DNA. 10 amino acids form the CDR3, both terminal residues included. Germline CDR1 is MRHNA and CDR2 is SNTAGT. CDR3: CARLAGSDRA.

The gene calls are TRBV2 and TRBJ2-7; 9 bases line up with TRBD1. Germline V gives CDR1 SNHLY, CDR2 FYNNEI. The CDR3 runs to 17 residues. V lost 7 bases to trimming and J lost 3 bases; unmatched junction nucleotides: 16. The CDR3 nucleotides read TGTGCCAGCAACCTGGACAGGGGCCTCCGTTTAGACTACGAGCAGTACTTC. Translation: CASNLDRGLRLDYEQYF.

The table lists this clonotype with many counts. CDR3 amino acids: CASREEGLGQPQHF. The CDR3 nucleotides are TGTGCCAGCAGGGAGGAGGGGTTGGGGCAGCCCCAGCATTTT. The rearrangement uses TRBV28 and TRBJ1-5, with D tentatively TRBD1 (5 bases). Germline CDR1 is MDHEN and CDR2 is SYDVKM. The CDR3 extends over 14 amino acids. V was cut by 6 bases and J by 7 bases, with 16 bases left in between.

V gene TRBV5-1 combines with J gene TRBJ1-2; 7 nucleotides line up with TRBD1. This CDR3 contains 13 residues. The V and J ends lost 3 bases and 7 bases, in that order; junction bases with no gene match: 6. The germline CDR1 and CDR2 sequences are SGHRS and YFSETQ. As DNA, the CDR3 is TGCGCCAGCAGCTACGGGACAGCGGCTGGCTACACCTTC. Its translation: CASSYGTAAGYTF.

In this sample, this clonotype turned up once. The V gene is TRBV24-1, the J gene TRBJ1-4; 8 bases map to TRBD1. CDR1 and CDR2 (germline): KGHDR, SFDVKD. Trimming removed 5 bases from V and 3 bases from J; junction bases left unmatched: 10. CDR3 length equals 17 residues. CDR3 protein: CATSGAGGVGANEKLFF. Written as DNA, the CDR3 is TGTGCCACCAGTGGGGCAGGGGGCGTAGGAGCTAATGAAAAACTGTTTTTT.

This clonotype is medium-sized within its sample. The chain joins TRBV10-1 to TRBJ2-7, with D possibly TRBD1 on 6 matching bases. The length of the CDR3 is 17 residues. V was cut by 0 bases and J by 5 bases, with 20 bases left in between. Per the germline V gene, CDR1 is WNHNN and CDR2 is SYGVQD (reference sequence). CDR3 in amino acids: CASSESFGEAGGHEQYF. The DNA of the CDR3 is TGCGCCAGCAGTGAGTCGTTCGGGGAAGCTGGGGGCCACGAGCAGTACTTC.

The gene calls are TRBV29-1 and TRBJ1-5; D gene ambiguous. Germline assignment: CDR1 SQVTM and CDR2 ANQGSEA. Trimming took off 4 bases at V and 2 bases at J, with 6 bases between the two ends. This CDR3 is 12 amino acids long. The CDR3 region has the DNA TGCAGCGTTGCTGGCGGCAATCAGCCCCAGCATTTT. The encoded protein is CSVAGGNQPQHF.

This clonotype was seen a handful of times. The genes are TRBV10-3 and TRBJ2-7; TRBD2 is a possible D gene (6 bases). The ends were cut back, 4 bases at V and 4 bases at J, with 14 bases in the middle. Germline V gives CDR1 ENHRY, CDR2 SYGVKD. This CDR3 is 14 amino acids long. In nucleotides, the CDR3 is TGTGCCATCAGTGTCGATGGGGAGGTTTACGAGCAGTACTTC. Protein product: CAISVDGEVYEQYF.

The chain links TRBV10-2 to TRBJ1-2, with a weak D call TRBD1 (5 bases). Trimming left V 6 bases short and J 2 bases short, with 10 bases between. Germline CDR1 is WSHSY and CDR2 is SAAADI. The CDR3 is 13 amino acids. The chain's CDR3 is CASSREPNYGYTF. In DNA, the CDR3 is TGCGCCAGCAGCAGGGAGCCGAACTATGGCTACACCTTC.

This clonotype has at least ten counts. The chain couples TRBV6-5 to TRBJ2-2, with D unresolved. Germline CDR1 and CDR2: MNHEY and SVGAGI. The CDR3 spans 17 residues. Trimming cost V 6 bases and J 4 bases, with 21 bases left between them. Here the CDR3 DNA reads TGTGCCAGCAGCCAGCGAATAGGCCTCACCGGCACCGGGGAGCTGTTTTTT. This sequence encodes CASSQRIGLTGTGELFF.

By frequency in the sample, this clonotype is medium-sized. This chain connects TRBV20-1 to TRBJ2-7; 10 bases are a match to TRBD1. In germline, CDR1 is DFQATT, CDR2 SNEGSKA (reference sequence). CDR3 length: 13 residues. The trim removed 7 bases at V and 4 bases at J, leaving 7 bases unmatched. The CDR3 nucleotides are TGCAGTGTCATGACAGGGGGCGGTTACGAGCAGTACTTC. Protein sequence: CSVMTGGGYEQYF.

By its share, this clonotype is medium-sized. V and J are TRBV7-9 and TRBJ2-5; 8 nucleotides match TRBD2. Germline V gene lookup returns CDR1 SEHNR and CDR2 FQNEAQ (reference sequence). CDR3 length: 15 residues. The trim removed 2 bases at V and 4 bases at J, leaving 6 bases unmatched. DNA for the CDR3: TGTGCCAGCAGCTTACCAGCGGGAGTAGGAGAGACCCAGTACTTC. This sequence encodes CASSLPAGVGETQYF. Supplemented by reference TRBV7-9 and TRBJ2-5, the full variable domain reads DTGVSQNPRHKITKRGQNVTFRCDPISEHNRLYWYRQTLGQGPEFLTYFQNEAQLEKSRLLSDRFSAERPKGSFSTLEIQRTEQGDSAMYLCASSLPAGVGETQYFGPGTRLLVL.

By share, this clonotype counts as medium-sized. This chain joins TRBV2 and TRBJ1-2, with D possibly TRBD1 on 5 matching bases. V was clipped by 4 bases and J by 1 base, with 7 bases between them. The germline V gene has CDR1 SNHLY and CDR2 FYNNEI. There are 13 residues in the CDR3. CDR3 sequence: CASSVDSNYGYTF. DNA for the CDR3: TGTGCCAGCAGTGTCGACAGTAACTATGGCTACACCTTC.

In this sample, this clonotype turned up many times. This sequence joins TRBV9 and TRBJ2-3, with 7 bases aligning to TRBD2. This CDR3 contains 16 residues. Losses at the gene ends were 1 base for V and 4 bases for J; bases not matched to a gene: 9. The germline gives CDR1 SGDLS, CDR2 YYNGEE. The CDR3 region is CASSVYGGGPSDTQYF. CDR3 DNA: TGTGCCAGCAGCGTATATGGGGGAGGGCCTTCAGATACGCAGTATTTT.